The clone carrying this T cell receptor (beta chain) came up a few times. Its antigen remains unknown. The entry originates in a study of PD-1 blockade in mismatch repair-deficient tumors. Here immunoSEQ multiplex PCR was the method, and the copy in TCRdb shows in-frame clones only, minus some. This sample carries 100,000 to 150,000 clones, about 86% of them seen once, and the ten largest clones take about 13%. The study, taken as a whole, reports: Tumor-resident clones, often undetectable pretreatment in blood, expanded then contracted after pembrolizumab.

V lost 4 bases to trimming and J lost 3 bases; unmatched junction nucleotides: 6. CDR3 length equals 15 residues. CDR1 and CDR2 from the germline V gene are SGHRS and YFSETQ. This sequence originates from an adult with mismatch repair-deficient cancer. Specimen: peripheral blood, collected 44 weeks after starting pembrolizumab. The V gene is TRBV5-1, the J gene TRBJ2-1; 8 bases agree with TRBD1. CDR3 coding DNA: TGCGCCAGCAGCCTAGGGGGACAGGTCTACAATGAGCAGTTCTTC. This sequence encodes CASSLGGQVYNEQFF.